This T cell receptor beta chain was sequenced for a study of identical twins. Regarding the study as a whole: Cross-sectional statistical analysis was relied on for the conclusions, without the same donors being followed. Models, which agreed with sharing between unrelated individuals, nonetheless underestimated the out-of-frame TCR alpha sharing seen in monozygotic twins. Those out-of-frame alpha sequences shared by twins showed an excess of low generation probability.

This CDR3 contains 13 residues. Trimming removed 1 base from V and 5 bases from J, with 8 bases in between. On this clonotype: What it binds is unknown.

Unique molecular identifiers were present on cDNA, and template switching added a universal primer site. TCRdb passed the 5' RACE reads through MiXCR, listing each CDR3 protein once. The sample carries approximately 410,000 distinct CDR3 sequences, roughly 20% recorded once. This TCR derives from a man aged 45 to 65 in good health. The sample comprised naive T cells sorted from blood. The chain has TRBV12-3 or TRBV12-4 and TRBJ1-1, with D unresolved. CDR3 loop: CASSLGHKTEAFF. The CDR3 bases are TGTGCCAGCAGTTTAGGGCATAAGACTGAAGCTTTCTTT.